This T cell receptor beta chain appears in the sequencing data of a study of shared clonotypes between healthy human individuals. The CDR3 contains 14 residues. The V and J ends lost 5 bases and 4 bases, in that order; junction bases with no gene match: 7. The germline CDR1 and CDR2 sequences are SGHVS and FNYEAQ. The protocol was immunoSEQ multiplex PCR, while the TCRdb copy is restricted to in-frame clones and leaves out a portion. The sample includes around 1,900,000 clones, about 94% seen only once; the top ten take about 1.7%. Naive CD8 cells, CD45RO-negative and positively selected for CCR7, excluded terminally differentiated effector memory CD45RA+ cells. The count of this clone is one.

Material: naive CD8+ T cells from PBMCs. The receptor was isolated from a man younger than 30 in good health. Some clones in this sample may be carry-over from other donors' samples. The chain uses TRBV7-6 and TRBJ2-7, with 8 bases identical to TRBD1. In nucleotides, the CDR3 is TGTGCCAGCAGCGATAGGACAGGGCGGTACGAGCAGTACTTC. As protein: CASSDRTGRYEQYF.